The 18 T cell receptor beta chains presented below share a single source sample, sequenced in a study of control samples from healthy donors and cancer patients (dated by TCRdb to 2020 to 2021). The library was built by means of the immunoSEQ multiplex PCR assay. Imported from immuneACCESS, the table was reduced by TCRdb to in-frame sequences with V and J called. These copies leave out some clones; in studies compared against another copy, an unresolved V gene accounts for under half, and the cause of the remainder is not known. The sample records 180,000 or so clones, 90% to 95% of which are singletons. Together, the top ten hold approximately 4% of the sample. Sequencing was performed on blood. These receptors originate from a woman aged 60-75 years in good health.

The chain uses TRBV6-2 or TRBV6-3 and TRBJ1-1; a weak D match, TRBD1 (5 bases). The CDR3 contains 17 residues. Trimming pared 4 bases from V and 8 bases from J, leaving 26 bases between. CDR1 and CDR2 from the germline V gene are MNHEY and SVGEGT. The CDR3 region has the DNA TGTGCCAGCAGTTCAGGCAGGTTTATTTCGGGGGAAGACGAAGCTTTCTTT. As protein: CASSSGRFISGEDEAFF.

The gene calls are TRBV6-2 or TRBV6-3 and TRBJ1-2; tentative D call: TRBD1 (5 bases). V was pared by 2 bases and J by 2 bases, with 12 bases between. Germline V CDR1 and CDR2: MNHEY, SVGEGT. The CDR3 loop spans 15 amino acids. Here the CDR3 reads CASSYGGRINYGYTF. The CDR3 coding sequence is TGTGCCAGCAGTTACGGGGGAAGAATCAACTATGGCTACACCTTC.

This chain links TRBV6-6 with TRBJ1-3; D unresolved. Trimming took 6 bases from V and 0 from J, leaving 15 bases between them. The CDR3 contains 16 residues. Per the germline V gene, CDR1 is MNHNY and CDR2 is SVGAGI (reference sequence). This chain's CDR3 is CASRPGGTSSGNTIYF. CDR3 DNA: TGTGCCAGCAGGCCGGGAGGCACCTCCTCTGGAAACACCATATATTTT.

This chain links TRBV30 with TRBJ2-2; TRBD2 agrees at 11 bases. The CDR3 is 13 amino acids. Germline CDR1 GTSNPN, CDR2 SVGIG (reference sequence). Losses at the gene ends were 3 bases for V and 7 bases for J; bases not matched to a gene: 1. CDR3 protein: CAWRTSGNGELFF. For the CDR3, the DNA is TGTGCCTGGAGGACTAGCGGGAACGGGGAGCTGTTTTTT.

The chain has TRBV29-1 and TRBJ1-1; 9 nucleotides agree with TRBD1. CDR1 is SQVTM and CDR2 is ANQGSEA in the germline V gene. This CDR3 has 13 residues. V shed 7 bases, J shed 5 bases, and the junction held 8 bases outside the gene matches. For the CDR3, the DNA is TGCAGCGGGACAGGGGAGATACGAACTGAAGCTTTCTTT. Translating it yields CSGTGEIRTEAFF.

The chain employs TRBV10-3 and TRBJ2-1, with 8 bases that match TRBD2. Germline CDR1 is ENHRY and CDR2 is SYGVKD. This CDR3 has 13 residues. The V and J ends lost 4 bases and 10 bases, in that order; junction bases with no gene match: 6. The chain's CDR3 is CAISVGGASEQFF. CDR3 sequence (DNA): TGTGCCATCAGTGTCGGGGGGGCCTCGGAGCAGTTCTTC.

The chain joins TRBV24-1 to TRBJ2-2, with TRBD1 matching over 8 bases. The CDR3 sequence is 14 residues long. Germline CDR1 and CDR2: KGHDR and SFDVKD. The ends lost 9 bases at V and 3 bases at J; junction bases unmatched: 5. The CDR3 DNA is TGTGCCACCGGAGACAGGGGAGACACCGGGGAGCTGTTTTTT. Encoded protein: CATGDRGDTGELFF.

This chain uses TRBV6-5 with TRBJ1-2, with a tentative D call TRBD1 (5 bases). Germline V CDR1 and CDR2: MNHEY, SVGAGI. Trimming left V 6 bases short and J 4 bases short, with 15 bases between. The CDR3 contains 14 residues. The CDR3 DNA sequence: TGTGCCAGCAGGCCGGGACCAAAAAGCTATGGCTACACCTTC. It is translated as CASRPGPKSYGYTF.

V and J are TRBV19 and TRBJ2-3; D is possibly TRBD2 (5 bases). Germline V gene sequence: CDR1 LNHDA, CDR2 SQIVND (reference sequence). The CDR3 runs 15 residues. The ends were cut back, 3 bases at V and 2 bases at J, with 12 bases in the middle. The CDR3: CASSMGASFTDTQYF. The DNA of the CDR3 is TGTGCCAGTAGTATGGGAGCCTCCTTCACAGATACGCAGTATTTT.

A remark on this clone: The same CDR3 is also encoded by other DNA sequences in this sample. V and J are TRBV10-3 and TRBJ1-2, with D possibly TRBD1 on 5 matching bases. CDR1 ENHRY and CDR2 SYGVKD come from the germline V gene. V gave up 0 bases and J gave up 1 base, with 6 bases separating them. The length of the CDR3 is 14 residues. CDR3 in DNA: TGTGCCATCAGTGAGTCAGGGGTTAACTATGGCTACACCTTC. Translation: CAISESGVNYGYTF.

The rearrangement uses TRBV4-3 and TRBJ1-4; D not certain. The CDR3 loop spans 15 amino acids. Germline CDR1 and CDR2: LGHNA and YSLEER. The V end lost 0 bases, the J end lost 3 bases, and 8 bases lay between the germline ends. The DNA for the CDR3 is TGCGCCAGCAGCCAAGATGGGCTGTCTAATGAAAAACTGTTTTTT. Amino acid sequence: CASSQDGLSNEKLFF.

This chain connects TRBV5-1 to TRBJ2-7, with D unclear. The CDR3 loop spans 13 amino acids. CDR1 is SGHRS and CDR2 is YFSETQ in the germline V gene. Deletions cut 6 bases from V and 3 bases from J, with 13 bases between. The CDR3 DNA follows: TGCGCCAGCAATTTTGGCAGTAACTACGAGCAGTACTTC. Its protein is CASNFGSNYEQYF.

V usage is TRBV7-2 and J usage is TRBJ1-1, with D possibly being TRBD1 (5 bases). The CDR3 consists of 15 residues. Germline V gene lookup returns CDR1 SGHTA and CDR2 FQGNSA. Between the trimmed V and J ends, which lost 3 bases and 3 bases, there was a span of 14 bases. This CDR3 is CASSFGHEGDTEAFF. The CDR3 coding sequence is TGTGCCAGCAGCTTCGGACACGAAGGGGACACTGAAGCTTTCTTT.

V usage is TRBV7-8 and J usage is TRBJ1-1; possibly TRBD1 for D (6 bases). CDR3 length: 14 amino acids. V gave up 3 bases and J gave up 0 bases, with 8 bases separating them. Germline assignment: CDR1 SGHVS and CDR2 FQNEAQ. The CDR3 reads CASSLRGLNTEAFF. The CDR3 bases are TGTGCCAGCAGCTTGCGGGGGCTGAACACTGAAGCTTTCTTT.

The rearrangement uses TRBV13 and TRBJ2-3; the D call may be TRBD1 or TRBD2 (5 bases each). This CDR3 has 15 residues. Germline V gives CDR1 PRHDT, CDR2 FYEKMQ (reference sequence). The V gene lost 1 base and the J gene lost 2 bases, with 10 bases spanning the gap. The CDR3 here is CASSLVGPITDTQYF. In nucleotides, the CDR3 is TGTGCCAGCAGCTTAGTGGGACCCATCACAGATACGCAGTATTTT.

The V gene is TRBV3-1 (or the pseudogene TRBV3-2), the J gene TRBJ2-7; TRBD2 matches at 7 bases. The CDR3 is made up of 14 amino acids. Per germline, CDR1 LGHDT and CDR2 YNNKEL (reference sequence). Trimming removed 3 bases from V and 1 base from J; junction bases left unmatched: 3. Written as DNA, the CDR3 is TGTGCCAGCAGCCACTGGACTAGTTCCTACGAGCAGTACTTC. It yields the protein CASSHWTSSYEQYF.

Here the CDR3 reads CASRTTGLNTEAFF. In DNA form, the CDR3 reads TGCGCCAGCAGGACTACAGGACTGAACACTGAAGCTTTCTTT. The V and J genes are TRBV5-1 and TRBJ1-1; weak D call: TRBD1 (5 bases). Germline loops: CDR1 SGHRS, CDR2 YFSETQ. V was shortened by 5 bases and J by 0 bases, with 11 bases between the two germline ends. This CDR3 has 14 residues.

The V call is TRBV12-3 or TRBV12-4, the J call TRBJ1-1, with unresolved D. Trimming stripped 5 bases from V and 0 bases from J, with 7 bases between. The CDR3 runs to 13 residues. This chain's CDR3 is CASSRPLNTEAFF. The CDR3 region has the DNA TGTGCCAGCAGTCGACCGCTGAACACTGAAGCTTTCTTT.